The next 26 T cell receptor beta chains were all read from a single sample in a study of regulatory T cells in long-lasting Graves disease. Sequencing libraries for TCR beta were prepared with iRepertoire HTBI primers and Arm-PCR of CDR3 regions. TCRdb analysed the multiplex PCR reads with MiXCR anew, one entry per CDR3 protein. The sample yields 250,000 to 300,000 distinct CDR3 sequences, under 25% seen once. As to time point: persistent/refractory GD, antithyroid drugs over 5 years with positive TRAb. Scientists built the TCR library using RNA that was extracted from PBMCs. This material consisted of peripheral blood mononuclear cells (PBMCs), taken when the disease was refractory, from a patient treated with antithyroid drugs. These receptors originate from a female donor with Graves disease.

This clonotype came up a few times. The V gene is TRBV20-1, the J gene TRBJ2-7; 7 nucleotides line up with TRBD2. This CDR3 has 20 residues. CDR1 is DFQATT and CDR2 is SNEGSKA in the germline V gene (reference sequence). Unmatched junction bases numbered 24, after V lost 0 bases and J lost 4 bases. Written as DNA, the CDR3 is TGCAGTGCTAGAGATCTGACCGTTCGGCTAGCGGAGGGTCCACGATACGAGCAGTACTTC. It is translated as CSARDLTVRLAEGPRYEQYF.

This clonotype has ten or more counts. The chain recombines TRBV12-3 or TRBV12-4 with TRBJ2-7; no firm D call. Trimming took 3 bases from V and 2 from J, leaving 11 bases between them. The length of the CDR3 is 14 residues. The CDR3, as DNA: TGTGCCAGCAGTTTGAGTCTGGGAACCTACGAGCAGTACTTC. It codes for CASSLSLGTYEQYF.

The chain links TRBV14 to TRBJ2-7, with a possible D match to TRBD1 (5 bases). The V gene's germline CDR1 is SGHDN and CDR2 FVKESK. V was pared by 3 bases and J by 4 bases, with 7 bases between. The CDR3 runs 12 residues. CDR3 coding DNA: TGTGCCAGCAGCCATTCAGGGTACGAGCAGTACTTC. Amino acid sequence: CASSHSGYEQYF.

This clonotype was found many times. This chain uses TRBV6-1 with TRBJ1-2; no firm D call. CDR3 length equals 13 residues. Trimming left V 1 base short and J 4 bases short, with 7 bases between. Germline V gene data show CDR1 as MNHNS and CDR2 as SASEGT. The CDR3 here is CASSEGRAYGYTF. CDR3 nucleotide sequence: TGTGCCAGCAGTGAAGGGAGGGCCTATGGCTACACCTTC.

This clonotype occurred many times. The V and J genes are TRBV6-1 and TRBJ1-5; D gene ambiguous. Trimming left V 6 bases short and J 0 bases short, with 15 bases between. Germline CDR1 MNHNS, CDR2 SASEGT. This CDR3 has 16 amino acids. The CDR3 coding sequence is TGTGCCAGCAGCCTACCATCCGGATATAGCAATCAGCCCCAGCATTTT. It is translated as CASSLPSGYSNQPQHF.

This clonotype has a count of ten or more. The rearrangement uses TRBV20-1 and TRBJ2-7; 8 bases line up with TRBD2. V shed 0 bases and J 6 bases; nucleotides not matched to a gene: 10. Germline CDR1 is DFQATT and CDR2 is SNEGSKA (reference sequence). The CDR3 runs to 15 residues. The CDR3 region has the DNA TGCAGTGCTAGAGATCCTAAGAGCGGGAGTCGCGAGCAGTACTTC. Protein: CSARDPKSGSREQYF.

This rearrangement joins TRBV7-2 to TRBJ2-2; D uncertain. The V gene's germline CDR1 is SGHTA and CDR2 FQGNSA. The V gene lost 1 base and the J gene lost 6 bases, with 15 bases spanning the gap. The CDR3 is made up of 16 amino acids. This CDR3 is CASSLDPGTRPGELFF. In nucleotides, the CDR3 is TGTGCCAGCAGCTTAGATCCAGGCACCCGGCCCGGGGAGCTGTTTTTT.

This clonotype appeared a single time. The chain joins TRBV7-9 to TRBJ2-1; D not resolved. V lost 2 bases and J 8 bases, leaving 10 bases between the germline ends. This CDR3 has 13 residues. The V gene's germline CDR1 is SEHNR and CDR2 FQNEAQ (reference sequence). The chain's CDR3 is CASSLSLLDEQFF. In nucleotides, the CDR3 is TGTGCCAGCAGCTTATCGCTTTTGGATGAGCAGTTCTTC.

On this clonotype: A much larger clone differs by one base, so this may be a read error. The V call is TRBV5-6, the J call TRBJ1-2, with D uncertain. From germline, CDR1 is SGHDT and CDR2 YYEEEE. CDR3 length: 13 amino acids. Trimming removed 3 bases from V and 0 bases from J, with 6 bases in between. CDR3 loop: CASSSPPNYGYTF. Here the CDR3 DNA reads TGTGCCAGCAGCTCGCCACCTAACTATGGCTACACCTTC.

The table lists this clonotype with many counts. The V gene is TRBV18, the J gene TRBJ1-1; D perhaps matches TRBD1 (6 bases). Per the germline V gene, CDR1 is KGHSH and CDR2 is LQKENI. Trimming removed 2 bases from V and 3 bases from J, with 7 bases in between. The CDR3 length is 13 residues. The CDR3: CASSPSGDTEAFF. Written as DNA, the CDR3 is TGTGCCAGCTCACCATCAGGGGACACTGAAGCTTTCTTT.

The rearrangement links TRBV15 to TRBJ2-7; 9 nucleotides align to TRBD2. With V trimmed by 0 bases and J by 3 bases, 3 bases remained unmatched. This CDR3 has 15 amino acids. CDR1 LNHNV and CDR2 YYDKDF come from the germline V gene (reference sequence). The CDR3 coding sequence is TGTGCCACCAGCAGAGATAGAGCGGGAGGCTACGAGCAGTACTTC. Translated: CATSRDRAGGYEQYF.

V is TRBV12-3 or TRBV12-4 and J is TRBJ2-1; 8 nucleotides line up with TRBD2. The trim removed 7 bases at V and 4 bases at J, leaving 9 bases unmatched. The CDR3 spans 15 residues. Written as DNA, the CDR3 is TGTGCCAGCACCTACCGACTAGCGAGATACAATGAGCAGTTCTTC. It is translated as CASTYRLARYNEQFF.

This clonotype occurred a few times. The chain combines TRBV4-1 with TRBJ2-7, with a tentative D call TRBD2 (7 bases). V lost 2 bases and J 2 bases, leaving 13 bases between the germline ends. The CDR3 sequence is 15 residues long. CDR1 MGHRA and CDR2 YSYEKL come from the germline V gene. The CDR3 loop reads CASSQNEGGAYEQYF. The CDR3 region has the DNA TGCGCCAGCAGCCAAAATGAGGGGGGGGCCTACGAGCAGTACTTC.

This clonotype showed up just a few times. V is TRBV19 and J is TRBJ1-1; no reliable D call. The CDR3 is made up of 13 amino acids. Germline-derived CDR1 and CDR2 are LNHDA and SQIVND (reference sequence). V dropped 4 bases and J dropped 6 bases, with 12 bases sitting between them. CDR3 nucleotides: TGTGCCAGTAGTACTGACATTCCAGCTGAAGCTTTCTTT. It specifies CASSTDIPAEAFF.

This clonotype was seen at least ten times. V gene TRBV7-9 combines with J gene TRBJ1-1, with a tentative D call TRBD1 (5 bases). Germline lookup yields CDR1 SEHNR and CDR2 FQNEAQ (reference sequence). The CDR3 length is 14 residues. V shed 5 bases and J shed 0 bases, with 10 bases lying between them. As DNA, the CDR3 is TGTGCCAGCAGCAAAACAGGCATGAACACTGAAGCTTTCTTT. This gives the protein CASSKTGMNTEAFF.

This clonotype was seen a handful of times. This sequence joins TRBV12-3 or TRBV12-4 and TRBJ1-3; no reliable D call. There are 12 residues in the CDR3. Trimming removed 7 bases from V and 2 bases from J, with 6 bases in between. This CDR3 reads CASTGPGNTIYF. CDR3 DNA sequence: TGTGCCAGCACTGGCCCTGGAAACACCATATATTTT.

This clonotype has at least ten counts. The genes are TRBV5-1 and TRBJ1-1; D is unresolved. V lost 2 bases, J lost 0 bases, and 8 bases lay in between. Germline values: CDR1 SGHRS, CDR2 YFSETQ. This CDR3 spans 14 amino acids. Here the CDR3 DNA reads TGCGCCAGCAGCTTCTACTCAGTGAACACTGAAGCTTTCTTT. This translates into CASSFYSVNTEAFF. The complete variable domain, with remaining parts taken from reference TRBV5-1 and TRBJ1-1, reads KAGVTQTPRYLIKTRGQQVTLSCSPISGHRSVSWYQQTPGQGLQFLFEYFSETQRNKGNFPGRFSGRQFSNSRSEMNVSTLELGDSALYLCASSFYSVNTEAFFGQGTRLTVV.

The chain combines TRBV7-9 with TRBJ1-3; D call uncertain. V was shortened by 2 bases and J by 0 bases, with 11 bases between the two germline ends. CDR3 length: 16 residues. Germline V lookup: CDR1 SEHNR, CDR2 FQNEAQ (reference sequence). CDR3 in DNA: TGTGCCAGCAGCTTAAATCCGGGAATCTCTGGAAACACCATATATTTT. This gives the protein CASSLNPGISGNTIYF.

The chain employs TRBV28 and TRBJ1-5; D gene ambiguous. This CDR3 has 13 amino acids. V was cut by 5 bases and J by 3 bases, with 8 bases left in between. Germline V lookup: CDR1 MDHEN, CDR2 SYDVKM. The CDR3 DNA reads as TGTGCCAGCAGTCCAACCCTCAATCAGCCCCAGCATTTT. This encodes CASSPTLNQPQHF.

CDR3 residues: CASSLGSTGGSYEQYF. CDR3 DNA sequence: TGTGCCAGCAGCTTAGGGAGTACGGGAGGATCCTACGAGCAGTACTTC. V gene TRBV7-2 combines with J gene TRBJ2-7; the match to TRBD2 covers 7 bases. The CDR3 extends over 16 amino acids. V was pared by 1 base and J by 1 base, with 7 bases of the junction left unmatched. Germline V gives CDR1 SGHTA, CDR2 FQGNSA.

This clonotype was observed at least ten times. This chain connects TRBV20-1 to TRBJ1-4, with D possibly TRBD1 on 5 matching bases. The CDR3 runs to 16 residues. Germline values: CDR1 DFQATT, CDR2 SNEGSKA (reference sequence). Trimming shortened V by 3 bases and J by 0 bases, and 14 bases separated the two germline ends. CDR3 sequence: CSASDAGLATNEKLFF. CDR3 nucleotide sequence: TGCAGTGCTAGTGATGCGGGACTTGCAACTAATGAAAAACTGTTTTTT.

The chain combines TRBV2 with TRBJ1-5, with a possible D match to TRBD1 (5 bases). The germline V and J ends were trimmed by 7 bases and 3 bases, with 19 bases remaining between them. CDR1 SNHLY and CDR2 FYNNEI come from the germline V gene. The length of the CDR3 is 16 residues. CDR3 in DNA: TGTGCCAGCACTCCCATGGGGGGGATTATCAATCAGCCCCAGCATTTT. It is translated as CASTPMGGIINQPQHF.

The table lists this clonotype with many counts. The J gene is TRBJ1-5, the V gene TRBV5-1, with unresolved D. Trimming cost V 0 bases and J 6 bases, with 7 bases left between them. Germline V lookup: CDR1 SGHRS, CDR2 YFSETQ. This CDR3 contains 13 residues. CDR3 sequence reads: CASSLEGFQPQHF. The CDR3 coding sequence is TGCGCCAGCAGCTTGGAAGGGTTTCAGCCCCAGCATTTT.

Remarks on this clonotype: It differs at one base from a far larger clone, so likely a read error. The rearrangement joins TRBV6-1 to TRBJ1-1, with D hard to call. V lost 6 bases to trimming and J lost 0 bases, with 5 bases between them. Looked up from germline, CDR1 is MNHNS and CDR2 is SASEGT. This CDR3 comprises 12 residues. The CDR3 nucleotides are TGTGCCAGCAGACATATGAACACTGAAGCTTTCTTT. Protein: CASRHMNTEAFF.

This clonotype has ten or more counts. The chain couples TRBV12-3 or TRBV12-4 to TRBJ2-5; possibly TRBD2 for D (5 bases). The CDR3 spans 15 residues. Trimming pared 8 bases from V and 2 bases from J, leaving 18 bases between. The CDR3 DNA sequence: TGTGCCAGCGCCTCAGATGCCAGCGGTCAAGAGACCCAGTACTTC. It codes for CASASDASGQETQYF.

This clonotype was counted many times. V gene TRBV7-8 combines with J gene TRBJ2-2, with a possible D match to TRBD2 (5 bases). V was shortened by 2 bases and J by 0 bases, with 10 bases between the two germline ends. Germline CDR1 is SGHVS and CDR2 is FQNEAQ. The CDR3 extends over 16 amino acids. This CDR3 reads CASSLRLAPNTGELFF. The CDR3 DNA follows: TGTGCCAGCAGCTTACGCCTAGCACCGAACACCGGGGAGCTGTTTTTT. The full variable domain, completed using reference TRBV7-8 and TRBJ2-2, is GAGVSQSPRYKVAKRGQDVALRCDPISGHVSLFWYQQALGQGPEFLTYFQNEAQLDKSGLPSDRFFAERPEGSVSTLKIQRTQQEDSAVYLCASSLRLAPNTGELFFGEGSRLTVL.